The 17 T cell receptor beta chains listed next were all sequenced from one sample in a study of blood T cell repertoires in COVID-19. The data were produced by immunoSEQ multiplex PCR, yet TCRdb's version contains in-frame clones alone and is incomplete. The data contain 140,000 to 150,000 clones, over 75% of them singletons. Sequencing was carried out using peripheral blood. The receptor source for this set is a woman aged 45 to 65 with acute or convalescent COVID-19.

This clone was counted once. At the DNA level, this CDR3 is encoded by other sequences in the same sample as well. J is TRBJ2-7 and V is TRBV2, with TRBD1 matching 9 bases. Per germline, CDR1 SNHLY and CDR2 FYNNEI. After removal of 8 bases from V and 1 base from J, the junction contained 3 bases not matched to a gene. CDR3 length equals 13 residues. The CDR3 sequence: CASADRGSYEQYF. The CDR3 nucleotides read TGTGCCAGCGCGGACAGGGGATCCTACGAGCAGTACTTC.

The chain joins TRBV15 to TRBJ1-1, with 10 bases identical to TRBD1. The J segment lost 5 bases and the V segment lost 3 bases, leaving 6 bases of the junction unmatched. This CDR3 comprises 15 residues. Germline V gene data show CDR1 as LNHNV and CDR2 as YYDKDF (reference sequence). The CDR3 DNA follows: TGTGCCACCAGCAGGACAGGGGGCGCGGGAACTGAAGCTTTCTTT. Residues: CATSRTGGAGTEAFF.

Here the CDR3 reads CASSYSPNEQFF. The CDR3 nucleotides are TGTGCCAGCAGTTACTCTCCAAATGAGCAGTTCTTC. This sequence joins TRBV6-2 or TRBV6-3 and TRBJ2-1, with D uncertain. CDR1 MNHEY and CDR2 SVGEGT come from the germline V gene. The CDR3 spans 12 residues. Trimming took 0 bases from V and 7 from J, leaving 4 bases between them.

The chain couples TRBV19 to TRBJ1-2; unclear D gene. Trimming pared 3 bases from V and 4 bases from J, leaving 15 bases between. The CDR3 length is 15 residues. The germline gives CDR1 LNHDA, CDR2 SQIVND (reference sequence). The CDR3 sequence: CASSIGVAGPYGYTF. As DNA, the CDR3 is TGTGCCAGTAGTATTGGGGTCGCGGGTCCCTATGGCTACACCTTC. The whole variable domain, remainder taken from reference TRBV19 and TRBJ1-2, is DGGITQSPKYLFRKEGQNVTLSCEQNLNHDAMYWYRQDPGQGLRLIYYSQIVNDFQKGDIAEGYSVSREKKESFPLTVTSAQKNPTAFYLCASSIGVAGPYGYTFGSGTRLTVV.

The rearrangement uses TRBV28 and TRBJ1-2, with D possibly matching TRBD1 (6 bases). Trimming left V 8 bases short and J 0 bases short, with 13 bases between. This CDR3 spans 14 amino acids. The germline gives CDR1 MDHEN, CDR2 SYDVKM. The CDR3 DNA reads as TGTGCCAGCGTTCTGGACAGATCTAACTATGGCTACACCTTC. This encodes CASVLDRSNYGYTF.

The chain has TRBV7-3 and TRBJ1-1; weak D call: TRBD1 (5 bases). V was trimmed by 5 bases and J by 0 bases, leaving 10 bases between them. The CDR3 is 14 amino acids. Per the germline V gene, CDR1 is SGHTA and CDR2 is FQGTGA. The DNA for the CDR3 is TGTGCCAGCAGCCCTTGGGGGGTGAACACTGAAGCTTTCTTT. It specifies CASSPWGVNTEAFF.

V and J are TRBV3-1 (or the pseudogene TRBV3-2) and TRBJ2-6; 8 nucleotides match TRBD1. J lost 0 bases, V lost 1 base, and 2 bases had no gene match. CDR1 is LGHDT and CDR2 is YNNKEL in the germline V gene (reference sequence). CDR3 length equals 17 residues. The CDR3: CASSQGTGPSGANVLTF. The CDR3 coding sequence is TGTGCCAGCAGCCAAGGGACAGGGCCCTCTGGGGCCAACGTCCTGACTTTC.

This clone was picked up one time. The V gene is TRBV27, the J gene TRBJ1-2, with D unclear. V was cut by 6 bases and J by 5 bases, with 10 bases left in between. Germline CDR1 is MNHEY and CDR2 is SMNVEV (reference sequence). This CDR3 is built from 12 residues. The CDR3, as DNA: TGTGCCAGCAGCAATTTCGGTTATGGCTACACCTTC. This encodes CASSNFGYGYTF.

The J gene is TRBJ1-6, the V gene TRBV7-8; 7 bases are a match to TRBD1. V gave up 3 bases and J gave up 6 bases; unmatched junction bases: 5. CDR3 length equals 15 residues. The germline V gene has CDR1 SGHVS and CDR2 FQNEAQ. CDR3 protein: CASSLATGINSPLHF. The CDR3 coding sequence is TGTGCCAGCAGCTTGGCGACAGGGATTAATTCACCCCTCCACTTT.

V is TRBV2 and J is TRBJ1-6; D remains unclear. Germline V gene data show CDR1 as SNHLY and CDR2 as FYNNEI. V dropped 5 bases and J dropped 15 bases, with 20 bases sitting between them. The CDR3 sequence is 14 residues long. CDR3 nucleotide sequence: TGTGCCAGCAGTCCCTCAACAGCGGCAGGCCACCTCCACTTT. Translating gives CASSPSTAAGHLHF.

In regard to this clone: The same CDR3 is also encoded by other DNA sequences in this sample. This sequence joins TRBV7-3 and TRBJ1-1, with D perhaps matching TRBD1 (5 bases). Germline lookup yields CDR1 SGHTA and CDR2 FQGTGA. This CDR3 is 15 amino acids long. V lost 2 bases and J lost 1, with 11 bases in between. CDR3 nucleotides: TGTGCCAGCAGCTTATCAGGAACAGGGAACACTGAAGCTTTCTTT. It yields the protein CASSLSGTGNTEAFF. The whole variable domain, remainder taken from reference TRBV7-3 and TRBJ1-1, is GAGVSQTPSNKVTEKGKYVELRCDPISGHTALYWYRQSLGQGPEFLIYFQGTGAADDSGLPNDRFFAVRPEGSVSTLKIQRTERGDSAVYLCASSLSGTGNTEAFFGQGTRLTVV.

The count of this clone is one. The genes are TRBV7-2 and TRBJ2-5, with a possible D match to TRBD2 (6 bases). The germline V gene encodes CDR1 SGHTA and CDR2 FQGNSA. The CDR3 contains 12 residues. V shed 7 bases and J shed 5 bases, with 11 bases lying between them. The CDR3 DNA sequence: TGTGCCAGCACCGGCGGAGGGGAGACCCAGTACTTC. This codes for CASTGGGETQYF.

This chain links TRBV7-2 with TRBJ2-3, with D perhaps TRBD2 (5 bases). This CDR3 is 15 amino acids long. Trimming removed 5 bases from V and 1 base from J, with 13 bases in between. From germline, CDR1 is SGHTA and CDR2 FQGNSA. DNA for the CDR3: TGTGCCAGCAGCCCGGGGATGGACGGCACAGATACGCAGTATTTT. Protein: CASSPGMDGTDTQYF.

The J gene is TRBJ1-5, the V gene TRBV27; 8 nucleotides match TRBD1. Germline trimming cut 6 bases from V and 1 base from J; bases unmatched to any gene: 5. This CDR3 is 15 amino acids long. CDR1 and CDR2 from the germline V gene are MNHEY and SMNVEV (reference sequence). CDR3 sequence (DNA): TGTGCCAGCAGCCAGACAGGGGAAAGCAATCAGCCCCAGCATTTT. As protein: CASSQTGESNQPQHF.

This clone appeared once. The chain employs TRBV4-2 and TRBJ1-2, with D perhaps matching TRBD1 (5 bases). In germline, CDR1 is LGHNA, CDR2 YNFKEQ. Trimming took off 1 base at V and 4 bases at J, with 16 bases between the two ends. The CDR3 length is 16 residues. The DNA for the CDR3 is TGTGCCAGCAGCCAAGCCGGACAAACCGGCGGCTATGGCTACACCTTC. Amino acid sequence: CASSQAGQTGGYGYTF.

In nucleotides, the CDR3 is TGTGCCAGCAGAGAACTTATCCGGGGGGCTAATGAAAAACTGTTTTTT. Its translation is CASRELIRGANEKLFF. V usage is TRBV14 and J usage is TRBJ1-4; a possible D gene is TRBD1 (5 bases). Trimming removed 6 bases at V and 3 bases at J, with 17 bases between. The length of the CDR3 is 16 residues. Looked up from germline, CDR1 is SGHDN and CDR2 is FVKESK. Complete variable domain (other parts from reference TRBV14 and TRBJ1-4): EAGVTQFPSHSVIEKGQTVTLRCDPISGHDNLYWYRRVMGKEIKFLLHFVKESKQDESGMPNNRFLAERTGGTYSTLKVQPAELEDSGVYFCASRELIRGANEKLFFGSGTQLSVL.

The chain combines TRBV5-1 with TRBJ1-1, with TRBD1 matching 7 bases. Germline CDR1 reads SGHRS; CDR2 reads YFSETQ. This CDR3 has 13 residues. Trimming cost V 0 bases and J 6 bases; bases outside gene matches: 2. The chain's CDR3 is CASSLGQGSEAFF. The CDR3 bases are TGCGCCAGCAGCTTGGGACAGGGATCTGAAGCTTTCTTT.